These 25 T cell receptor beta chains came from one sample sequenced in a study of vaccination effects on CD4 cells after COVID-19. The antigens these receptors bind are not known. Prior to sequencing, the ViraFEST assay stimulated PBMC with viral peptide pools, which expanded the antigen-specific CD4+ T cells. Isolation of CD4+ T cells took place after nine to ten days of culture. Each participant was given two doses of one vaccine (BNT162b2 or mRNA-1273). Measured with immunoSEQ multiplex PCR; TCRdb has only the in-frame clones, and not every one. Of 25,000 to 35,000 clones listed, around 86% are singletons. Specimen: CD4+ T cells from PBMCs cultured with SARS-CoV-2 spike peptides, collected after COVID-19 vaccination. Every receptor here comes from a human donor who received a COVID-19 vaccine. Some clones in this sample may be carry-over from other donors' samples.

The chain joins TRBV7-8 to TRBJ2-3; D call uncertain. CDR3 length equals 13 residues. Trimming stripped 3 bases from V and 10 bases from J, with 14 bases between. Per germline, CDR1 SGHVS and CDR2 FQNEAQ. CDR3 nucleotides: TGTGCCAGCAGCTTGGACCCGTTCTTTGCGCAGTATTTT. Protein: CASSLDPFFAQYF.

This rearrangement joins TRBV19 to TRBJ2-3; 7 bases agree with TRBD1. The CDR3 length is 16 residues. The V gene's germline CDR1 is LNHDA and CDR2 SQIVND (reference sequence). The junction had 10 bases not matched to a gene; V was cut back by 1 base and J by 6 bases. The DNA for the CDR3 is TGTGCCAGTAGTATAGGAAGGGGGCAGGGGAAGGATACGCAGTATTTT. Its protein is CASSIGRGQGKDTQYF.

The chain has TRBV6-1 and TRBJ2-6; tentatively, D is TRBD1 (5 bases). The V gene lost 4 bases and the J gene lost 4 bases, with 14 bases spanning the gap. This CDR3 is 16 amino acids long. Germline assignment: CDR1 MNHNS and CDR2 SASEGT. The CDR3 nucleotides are TGTGCCAGCAGTGGCACCAGGGTCTCGGGGGCCAACGTCCTGACTTTC. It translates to CASSGTRVSGANVLTF.

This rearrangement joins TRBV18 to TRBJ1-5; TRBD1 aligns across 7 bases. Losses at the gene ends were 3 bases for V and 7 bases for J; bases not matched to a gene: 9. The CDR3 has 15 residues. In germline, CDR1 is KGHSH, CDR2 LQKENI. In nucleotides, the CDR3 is TGTGCCAGCTCACCCCAGAAAGGGGGCGGACAGCCCCAGCATTTT. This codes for CASSPQKGGGQPQHF. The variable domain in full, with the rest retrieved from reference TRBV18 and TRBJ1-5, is NAGVMQNPRHLVRRRGQEARLRCSPMKGHSHVYWYRQLPEEGLKFMVYLQKENIIDESGMPKERFSAEFPKEGPSILRIQQVVRGDSAAYFCASSPQKGGGQPQHFGDGTRLSIL.

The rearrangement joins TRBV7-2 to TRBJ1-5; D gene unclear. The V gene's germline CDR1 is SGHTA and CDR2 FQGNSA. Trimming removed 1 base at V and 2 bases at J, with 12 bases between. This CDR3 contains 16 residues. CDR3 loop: CASSLGTGLGNQPQHF. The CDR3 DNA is TGTGCCAGCAGCTTAGGGACCGGGCTGGGCAATCAGCCCCAGCATTTT.

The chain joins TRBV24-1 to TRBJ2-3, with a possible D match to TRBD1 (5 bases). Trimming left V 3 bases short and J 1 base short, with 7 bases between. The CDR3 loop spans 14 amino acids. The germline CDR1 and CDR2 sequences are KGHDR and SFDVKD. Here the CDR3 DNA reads TGTGCCACCAGTGATCAGGGCCGCACAGATACGCAGTATTTT. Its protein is CATSDQGRTDTQYF.

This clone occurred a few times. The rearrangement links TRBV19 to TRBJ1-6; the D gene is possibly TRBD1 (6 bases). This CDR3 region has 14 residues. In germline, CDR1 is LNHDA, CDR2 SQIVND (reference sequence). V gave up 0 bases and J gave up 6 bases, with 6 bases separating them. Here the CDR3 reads CASSIDRGNSPLHF. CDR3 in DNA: TGTGCCAGTAGTATAGACAGGGGTAATTCACCCCTCCACTTT. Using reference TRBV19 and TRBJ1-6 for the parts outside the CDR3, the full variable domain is DGGITQSPKYLFRKEGQNVTLSCEQNLNHDAMYWYRQDPGQGLRLIYYSQIVNDFQKGDIAEGYSVSREKKESFPLTVTSAQKNPTAFYLCASSIDRGNSPLHFGNGTRLTVT.

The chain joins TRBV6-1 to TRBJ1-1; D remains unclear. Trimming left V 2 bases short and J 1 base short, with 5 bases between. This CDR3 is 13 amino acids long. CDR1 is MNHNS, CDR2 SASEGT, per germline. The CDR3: CASSEQENTEAFF. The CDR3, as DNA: TGTGCCAGCAGTGAACAGGAGAACACTGAAGCTTTCTTT.

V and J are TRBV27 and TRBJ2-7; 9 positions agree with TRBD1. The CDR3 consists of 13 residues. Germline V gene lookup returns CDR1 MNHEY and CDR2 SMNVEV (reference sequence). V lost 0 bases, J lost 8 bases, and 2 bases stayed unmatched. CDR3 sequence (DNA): TGTGCCAGCAGTTTATCCGGGACAGGGAAGCAGTACGTC. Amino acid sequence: CASSLSGTGKQYV.

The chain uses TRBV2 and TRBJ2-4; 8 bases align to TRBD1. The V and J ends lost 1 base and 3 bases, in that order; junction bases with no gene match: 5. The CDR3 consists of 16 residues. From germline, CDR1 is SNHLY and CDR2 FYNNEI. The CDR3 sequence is CASSEGQGAIKNIQYF. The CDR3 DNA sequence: TGTGCCAGCAGTGAAGGGCAGGGGGCAATCAAAAACATTCAGTACTTC.

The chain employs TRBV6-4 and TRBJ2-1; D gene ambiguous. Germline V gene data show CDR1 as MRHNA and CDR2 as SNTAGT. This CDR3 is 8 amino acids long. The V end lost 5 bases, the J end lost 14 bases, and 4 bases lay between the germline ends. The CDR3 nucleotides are TGTGCCAGCAGTCCAGAGTTCTTC. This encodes CASSPEFF.

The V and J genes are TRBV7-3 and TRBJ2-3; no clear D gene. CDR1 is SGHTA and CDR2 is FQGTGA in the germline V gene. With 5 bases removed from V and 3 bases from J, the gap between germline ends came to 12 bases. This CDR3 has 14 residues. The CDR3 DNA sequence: TGTGCCAGCAGCCCCGAGACCCGAACAGATACGCAGTATTTT. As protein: CASSPETRTDTQYF.

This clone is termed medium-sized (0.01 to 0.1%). The CDR3 sequence is CASSVVDSGTGTQETQYF. The DNA for the CDR3 is TGTGCCAGCAGCGTAGTTGATTCAGGGACAGGGACCCAAGAGACCCAGTACTTC. The V and J genes are TRBV9 and TRBJ2-5; 9 bases match TRBD1. From germline, CDR1 is SGDLS and CDR2 YYNGEE. The CDR3 consists of 18 residues. Trimming at V came to 0 bases and at J to 1 base, leaving 10 bases not matched to a gene.

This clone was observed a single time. The CDR3 region is CASSRSGLNTEAFF. The CDR3 nucleotides are TGTGCCAGCAGCCGCTCAGGGTTGAACACTGAAGCTTTCTTT. The chain employs TRBV7-2 and TRBJ1-1, with a possible D match to TRBD1 (5 bases). CDR1 and CDR2 (germline): SGHTA, FQGNSA. The germline V and J ends were trimmed by 5 bases and 0 bases, with 10 bases remaining between them. The CDR3 length is 14 residues.

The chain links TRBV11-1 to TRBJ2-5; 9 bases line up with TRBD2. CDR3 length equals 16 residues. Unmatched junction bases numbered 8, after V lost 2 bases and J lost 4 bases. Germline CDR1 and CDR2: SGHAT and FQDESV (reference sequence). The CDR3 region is CASSLLRGGLVETQYF. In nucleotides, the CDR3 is TGTGCCAGCAGCTTATTGCGGGGGGGGCTAGTAGAGACCCAGTACTTC.

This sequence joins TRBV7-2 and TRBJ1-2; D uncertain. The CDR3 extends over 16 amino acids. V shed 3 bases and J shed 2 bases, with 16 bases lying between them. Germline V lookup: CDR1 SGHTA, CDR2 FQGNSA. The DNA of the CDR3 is TGTGCCAGCAGCTTTTCCCCCATTTTGAAAAACTATGGCTACACCTTC. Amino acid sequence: CASSFSPILKNYGYTF.

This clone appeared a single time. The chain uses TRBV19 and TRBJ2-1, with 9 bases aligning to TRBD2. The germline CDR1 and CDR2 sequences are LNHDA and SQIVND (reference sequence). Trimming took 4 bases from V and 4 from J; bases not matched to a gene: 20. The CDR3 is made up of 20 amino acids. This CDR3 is CASSTSAVLAGRIVYNEQFF. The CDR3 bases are TGTGCCAGTAGTACCTCGGCGGTCCTAGCGGGGCGAATAGTTTACAATGAGCAGTTCTTC.

The CDR3, as DNA: TGCAGCGTTGAGGGACAGCCAAACACTGAAGCTTTCTTT. This codes for CSVEGQPNTEAFF. V and J are TRBV29-1 and TRBJ1-1; TRBD1 agrees at 7 bases. The germline V gene encodes CDR1 SQVTM and CDR2 ANQGSEA. This CDR3 is 13 amino acids long. V dropped 3 bases and J dropped 2; count of bases not matched to a gene: 3.

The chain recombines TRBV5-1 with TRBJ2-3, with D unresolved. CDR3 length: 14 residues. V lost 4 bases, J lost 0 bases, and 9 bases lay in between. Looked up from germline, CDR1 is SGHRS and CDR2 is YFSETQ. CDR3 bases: TGCGCCAGCAGCAATAGCTTGAGCACAGATACGCAGTATTTT. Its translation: CASSNSLSTDTQYF.

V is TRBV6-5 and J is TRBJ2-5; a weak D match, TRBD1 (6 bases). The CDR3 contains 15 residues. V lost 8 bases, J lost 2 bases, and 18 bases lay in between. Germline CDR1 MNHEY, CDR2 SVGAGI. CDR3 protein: CASGTGTLEQETQYF. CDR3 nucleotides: TGTGCCAGCGGGACCGGGACATTAGAACAAGAGACCCAGTACTTC.

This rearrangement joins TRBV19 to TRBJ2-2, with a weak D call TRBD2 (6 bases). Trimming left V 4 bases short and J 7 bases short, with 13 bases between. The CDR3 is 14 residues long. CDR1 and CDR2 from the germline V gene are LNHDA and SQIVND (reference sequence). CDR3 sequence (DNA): TGTGCCAGTAGTAAAGCTAGCGCCGACGGGGAGCTGTTTTTT. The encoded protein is CASSKASADGELFF.

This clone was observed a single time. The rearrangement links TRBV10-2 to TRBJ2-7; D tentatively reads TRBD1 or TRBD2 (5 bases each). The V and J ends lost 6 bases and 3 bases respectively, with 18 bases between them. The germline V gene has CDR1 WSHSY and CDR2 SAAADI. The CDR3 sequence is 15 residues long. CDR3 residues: CASRKNTGPNYEQYV. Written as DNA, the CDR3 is TGCGCCAGCAGAAAGAACACGGGACCTAACTACGAGCAGTACGTC.

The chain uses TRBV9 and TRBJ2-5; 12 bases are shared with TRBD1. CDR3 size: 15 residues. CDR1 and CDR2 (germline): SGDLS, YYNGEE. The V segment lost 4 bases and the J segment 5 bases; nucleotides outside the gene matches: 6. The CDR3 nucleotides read TGTGCCAGCAGCCCTTCCGGGACAGGGGGCGAGACCCAGTACTTC. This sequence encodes CASSPSGTGGETQYF.

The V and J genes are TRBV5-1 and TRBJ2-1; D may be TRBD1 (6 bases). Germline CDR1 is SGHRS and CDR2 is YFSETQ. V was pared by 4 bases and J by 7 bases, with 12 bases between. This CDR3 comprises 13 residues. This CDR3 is CASSPQTGNEQFF. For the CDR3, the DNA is TGCGCCAGCAGCCCCCAAACAGGGAATGAGCAGTTCTTC.

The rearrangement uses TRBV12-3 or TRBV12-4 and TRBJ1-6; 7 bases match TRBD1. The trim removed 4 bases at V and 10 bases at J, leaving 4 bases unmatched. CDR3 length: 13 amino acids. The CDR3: CASSYDRDSPLHF. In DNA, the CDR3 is TGTGCCAGCAGTTACGACAGGGACTCACCCCTCCACTTT.